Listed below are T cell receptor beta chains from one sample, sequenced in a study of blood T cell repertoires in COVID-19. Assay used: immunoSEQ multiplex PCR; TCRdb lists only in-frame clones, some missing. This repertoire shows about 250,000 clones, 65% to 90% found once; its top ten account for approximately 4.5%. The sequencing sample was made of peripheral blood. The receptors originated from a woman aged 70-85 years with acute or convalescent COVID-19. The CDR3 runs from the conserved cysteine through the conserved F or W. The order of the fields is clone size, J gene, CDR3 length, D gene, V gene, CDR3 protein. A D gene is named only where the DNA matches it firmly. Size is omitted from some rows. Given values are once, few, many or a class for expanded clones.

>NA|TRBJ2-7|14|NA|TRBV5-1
CASSLRGLIYEQYF
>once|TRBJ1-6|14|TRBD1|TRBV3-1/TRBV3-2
CASSQEAGGTPLHF
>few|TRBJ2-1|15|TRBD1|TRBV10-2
CASSSWDRGRDEQFF
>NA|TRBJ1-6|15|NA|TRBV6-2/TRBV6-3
CASSSIGGGKSPLHF
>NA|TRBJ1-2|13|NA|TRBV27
CASSLWGPNGYTF
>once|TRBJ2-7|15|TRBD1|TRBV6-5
CASSLQGAPPLEQYF
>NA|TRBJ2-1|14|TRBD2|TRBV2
CASSGWGGGNEQFF
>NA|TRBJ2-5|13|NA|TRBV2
CASSVSVQETQYF
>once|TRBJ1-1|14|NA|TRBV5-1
CASSPEYTGNEAFF
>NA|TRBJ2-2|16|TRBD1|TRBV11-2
CASNLQGADRTGELFF
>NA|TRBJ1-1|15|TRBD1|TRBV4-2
CASSQGQGANTEAFF
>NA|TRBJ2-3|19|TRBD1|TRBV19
CASSIDGSIGQGFTDTQYF
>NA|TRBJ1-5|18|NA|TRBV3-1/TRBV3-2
CASSPTGVLSYSNQPQHF
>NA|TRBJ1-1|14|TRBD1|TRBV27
CASSFQGQGTEAFF
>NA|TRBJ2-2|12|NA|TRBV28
CASSRLTGELFF
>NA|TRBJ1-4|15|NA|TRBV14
CASSATLGGNEKLFF
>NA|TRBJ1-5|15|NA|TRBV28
CASSLGTYSNQPQHF
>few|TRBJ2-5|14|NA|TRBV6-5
CASKQIWYQETQYF
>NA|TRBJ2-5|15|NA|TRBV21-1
CASSSNRDRGETQYF
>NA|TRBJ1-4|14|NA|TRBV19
CASSFTGTPGVLFF
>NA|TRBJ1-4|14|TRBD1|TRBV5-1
CASPGTGTNEKLFF
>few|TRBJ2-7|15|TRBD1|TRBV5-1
CASSPRQGATYEQYF
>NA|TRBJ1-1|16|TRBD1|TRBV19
CASSTRPGQGDTEAFF
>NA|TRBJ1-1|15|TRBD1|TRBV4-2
CASSQAGTANTEAFF
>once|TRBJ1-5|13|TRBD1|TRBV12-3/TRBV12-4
CASSLRQGAAQHF
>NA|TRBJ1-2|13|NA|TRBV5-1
CASSLSGNYGYTF
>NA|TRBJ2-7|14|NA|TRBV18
CASSLRTGVYEQYF
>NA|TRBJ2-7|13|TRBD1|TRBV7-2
CASSLGTGGEQYF
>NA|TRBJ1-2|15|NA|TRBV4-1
CASSQEGQNLYGYTF
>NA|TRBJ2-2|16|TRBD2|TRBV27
CASSRTPIAGTGELFF
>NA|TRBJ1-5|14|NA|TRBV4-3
CASSQEYRNQPQHF
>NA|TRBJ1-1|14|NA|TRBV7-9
CASSKTGRITEAFF
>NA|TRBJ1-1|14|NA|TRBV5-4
CASSLGRENTEAFF
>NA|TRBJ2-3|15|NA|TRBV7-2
CASSLIRQYGGAQYF
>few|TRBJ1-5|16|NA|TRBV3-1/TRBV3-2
CASSQEAGGLGQPQHF
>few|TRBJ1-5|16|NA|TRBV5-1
CASSPWGQDSNQPQHF
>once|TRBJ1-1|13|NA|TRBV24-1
CATSDSGTQLAFF
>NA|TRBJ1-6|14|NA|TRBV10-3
CAISESNSNSPLHF
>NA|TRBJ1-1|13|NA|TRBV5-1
CASNVFGSTEAFF
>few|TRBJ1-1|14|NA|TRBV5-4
CASSLGRENTEAFF
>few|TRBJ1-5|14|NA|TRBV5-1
CASRKQGRVQPQHF
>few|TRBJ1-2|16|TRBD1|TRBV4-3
CASSPPLGQGTDGYTF
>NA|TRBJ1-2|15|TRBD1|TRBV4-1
CASSQGQGARHGYTF
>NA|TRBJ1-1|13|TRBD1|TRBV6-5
CASRSTGGNEAFF
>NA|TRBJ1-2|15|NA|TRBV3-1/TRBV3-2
CASSRESEPAYGYTF
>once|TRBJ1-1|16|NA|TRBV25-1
CASSEWLGTQDTEAFF
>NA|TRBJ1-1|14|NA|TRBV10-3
CAISESWANTEAFF
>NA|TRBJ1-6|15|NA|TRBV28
CASRLQGSYNSPLHF
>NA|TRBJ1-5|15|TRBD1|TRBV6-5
CASNPGTDSNQPQHF
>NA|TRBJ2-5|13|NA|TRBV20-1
CSASAQFQETQYF
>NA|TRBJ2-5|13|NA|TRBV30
CAWNLGSRETQYF
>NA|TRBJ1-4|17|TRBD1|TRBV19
CASTLRDRVLTGEKLFF
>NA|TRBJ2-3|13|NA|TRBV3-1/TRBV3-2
CASSPAYTDTQYF
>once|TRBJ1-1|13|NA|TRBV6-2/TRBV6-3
CASSYNSVSSAFF
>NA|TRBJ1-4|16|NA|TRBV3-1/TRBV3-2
CASSHSRGRESEKLFF
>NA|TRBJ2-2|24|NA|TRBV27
CASSLRAQGAPMFAGTRGTGELFF
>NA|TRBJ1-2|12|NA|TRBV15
CATSRGGYGYTF
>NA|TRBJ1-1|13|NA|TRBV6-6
CASSYQRDTEAFF
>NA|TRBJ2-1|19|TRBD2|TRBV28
CASRGPGLAGGRRFNEQFF